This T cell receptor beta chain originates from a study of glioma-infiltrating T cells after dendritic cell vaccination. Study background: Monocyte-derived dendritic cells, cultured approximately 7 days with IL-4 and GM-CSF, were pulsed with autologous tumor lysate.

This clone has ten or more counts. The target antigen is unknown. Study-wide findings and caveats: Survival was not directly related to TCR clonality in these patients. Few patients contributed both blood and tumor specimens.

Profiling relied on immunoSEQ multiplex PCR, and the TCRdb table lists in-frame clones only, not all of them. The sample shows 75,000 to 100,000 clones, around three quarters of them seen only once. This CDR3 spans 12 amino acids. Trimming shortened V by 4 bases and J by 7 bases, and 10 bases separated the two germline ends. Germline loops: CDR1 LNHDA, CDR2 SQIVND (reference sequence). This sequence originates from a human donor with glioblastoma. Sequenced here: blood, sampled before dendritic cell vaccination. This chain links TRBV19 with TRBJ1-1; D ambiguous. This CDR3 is CASSTYASEAFF. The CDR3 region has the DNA TGTGCCAGTAGTACCTACGCAAGTGAAGCTTTCTTT.